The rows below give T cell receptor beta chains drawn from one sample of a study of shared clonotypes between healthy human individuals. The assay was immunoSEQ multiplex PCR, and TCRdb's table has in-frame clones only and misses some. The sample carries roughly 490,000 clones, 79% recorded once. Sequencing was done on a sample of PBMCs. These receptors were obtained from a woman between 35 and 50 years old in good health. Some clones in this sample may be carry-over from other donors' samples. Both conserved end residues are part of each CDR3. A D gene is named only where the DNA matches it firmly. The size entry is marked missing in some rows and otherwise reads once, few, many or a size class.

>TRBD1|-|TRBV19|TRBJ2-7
TGTGCCAGCGGCCAGGGGGCGGACGAGCAGTACTTC
CASGQGADEQYF
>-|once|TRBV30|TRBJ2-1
TGTGCCCCCAAGGAGGGAGGATCTTCCTACAATGAGCAGTTCTTC
CAPKEGGSSYNEQFF
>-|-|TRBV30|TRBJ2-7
TGTGCCTGGAGTGGACTTTTTGGCGAGCAGTACTTC
CAWSGLFGEQYF
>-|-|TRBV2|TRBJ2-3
TGTGCCAGCAGCCCGGACAGCCCTGCGCAGTATTTT
CASSPDSPAQYF
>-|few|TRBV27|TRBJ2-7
TGTGCCAGCAGCCCCGGGAAGACCTACGAGCAGTACTTC
CASSPGKTYEQYF
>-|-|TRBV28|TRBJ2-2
TGTGCCAGCAGTCCCCAGGTCTGGGCTAGGCAGATCACCGGGGAGCTGTTTTTT
CASSPQVWARQITGELFF
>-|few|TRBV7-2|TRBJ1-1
TGTGCCAGCAGCCAGCAATCGGGGACCGGTGAAGCTTTCTTT
CASSQQSGTGEAFF
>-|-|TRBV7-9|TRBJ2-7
TGTGCCAGCAGCCTTCGTTACGAGCAGTACTTC
CASSLRYEQYF
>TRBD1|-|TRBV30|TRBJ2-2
TGTGCCTGGAGTGTTGGGACAGGGGGCGCGGAGGAGCTGTTTTTT
CAWSVGTGGAEELFF
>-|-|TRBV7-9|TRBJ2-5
TGTGCCAGCAGCTTAGACCGGACAGTACAAGAGACCCAGTACTTC
CASSLDRTVQETQYF
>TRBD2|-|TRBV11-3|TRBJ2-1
TGTGCCAGCAGCCGGGCTAGCGGCCCTGGCAATGAGCAGTTCTTC
CASSRASGPGNEQFF
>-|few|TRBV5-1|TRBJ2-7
TGCGCCAGCAGCTTGGCAGGAGTGATCTACGAGCAGTACTTC
CASSLAGVIYEQYF
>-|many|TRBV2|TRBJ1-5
TGTGCCAGCAGTGACAGGGACAATCAGCCCCAGCATTTT
CASSDRDNQPQHF
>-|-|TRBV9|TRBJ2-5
TGTGCCAGCAGTAGACAGCCGAACCAAGAGACCCAGTACTTC
CASSRQPNQETQYF
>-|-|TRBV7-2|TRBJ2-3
TGTGCCAGCAGCCCCAATGGGGGGGATACGCAGTATTTT
CASSPNGGDTQYF